This is a list of T cell receptor beta chains from one sample in a study of T cells in Graves' hyperthyroidism and ophthalmopathy. TCRdb re-called the multiplex PCR reads with MiXCR, one entry per CDR3 protein. The sample carries over 250,000 distinct CDR3 sequences, less than 30% recorded once. Input material: blood. These TCRs come from a man in his forties with Graves' hyperthyroidism that later progressed to Graves' ophthalmopathy. The CDR3 runs from the conserved cysteine through the conserved F or W. D genes are given only for firm matches.

CDR3: CASSLAGTSGSYEQYF; J: TRBJ2-7; D: TRBD2; V: TRBV6-2/TRBV6-3
CDR3: CATMNGVRRANYGYTF; J: TRBJ1-2; D: NA; V: TRBV19
CDR3: CATSRAESNQPQHF; J: TRBJ1-5; D: NA; V: TRBV15
CDR3: CATRPGTPQETQYF; J: TRBJ2-5; D: NA; V: TRBV6-1
CDR3: CASNRGSYEQYF; J: TRBJ2-7; D: TRBD1; V: TRBV6-1
CDR3: CASRNPQENYGYTF; J: TRBJ1-2; D: NA; V: TRBV6-2/TRBV6-3
CDR3: CASRQTASYEQYF; J: TRBJ2-7; D: NA; V: TRBV12-3/TRBV12-4
CDR3: CSARGVSGELAKNIQYF; J: TRBJ2-4; D: TRBD2; V: TRBV20-1
CDR3: CATQRASGRWYEQYF; J: TRBJ2-7; D: TRBD2; V: TRBV3-1
CDR3: CAISGDRAPLEQYF; J: TRBJ2-7; D: TRBD1; V: TRBV10-3
CDR3: CASLAWVGRGGSYTEAFF; J: TRBJ1-1; D: NA; V: TRBV6-2/TRBV6-3
CDR3: CASRRGQLSYEQYF; J: TRBJ2-7; D: NA; V: TRBV28
CDR3: CASSSSINWGSGNTIYF; J: TRBJ1-3; D: NA; V: TRBV9
CDR3: CASKEGSYNEQFF; J: TRBJ2-1; D: NA; V: TRBV2
CDR3: CSARADVWGYTF; J: TRBJ1-2; D: NA; V: TRBV20-1
CDR3: CASSDLRQSNQPQHF; J: TRBJ1-5; D: NA; V: TRBV2
CDR3: CASSDKVNSPLHF; J: TRBJ1-6; D: NA; V: TRBV18
CDR3: CASTWDSGLKANYGYTF; J: TRBJ1-2; D: TRBD1; V: TRBV6-5
CDR3: CASSQQESLFYGYTF; J: TRBJ1-2; D: NA; V: TRBV3-1
CDR3: CASRPPLAGVINTQYF; J: TRBJ2-3; D: TRBD2; V: TRBV12-3/TRBV12-4
CDR3: CASSLAPGTVAYEQYF; J: TRBJ2-7; D: TRBD1; V: TRBV12-3/TRBV12-4
CDR3: CASSLTTSGRRVETQYF; J: TRBJ2-5; D: TRBD2; V: TRBV5-1
CDR3: CAWRVRPHVGQNYGYTF; J: TRBJ1-2; D: TRBD1; V: TRBV30
CDR3: CASSLRESINEQYF; J: TRBJ2-7; D: NA; V: TRBV5-1
CDR3: CASSLLGGQEDTIYF; J: TRBJ1-3; D: NA; V: TRBV7-2
CDR3: CSARDPALAKNIQYF; J: TRBJ2-4; D: NA; V: TRBV20-1
CDR3: CSATNLWAFF; J: TRBJ1-1; D: NA; V: TRBV20-1
CDR3: CASSTRTPWGETQYF; J: TRBJ2-5; D: NA; V: TRBV3-1
CDR3: CASSQGDRGGYTF; J: TRBJ1-2; D: TRBD1; V: TRBV4-1
CDR3: CASSLGPRGEQYF; J: TRBJ2-7; D: NA; V: TRBV12-3/TRBV12-4
CDR3: CASSPPGQGVAGELFF; J: TRBJ2-2; D: TRBD1; V: TRBV28
CDR3: CASSNQLRDRIHYGYTF; J: TRBJ1-2; D: TRBD1; V: TRBV6-4
CDR3: CASSSLTSDHEQYF; J: TRBJ2-7; D: TRBD2; V: TRBV6-5
CDR3: CASSLTQNTGELFF; J: TRBJ2-2; D: NA; V: TRBV7-3
CDR3: CSASDGLGHEQYF; J: TRBJ2-7; D: TRBD2; V: TRBV20-1
CDR3: CASRSAGGSPGELFF; J: TRBJ2-2; D: TRBD1; V: TRBV13
CDR3: CSVGDRGYGHTF; J: TRBJ1-2; D: TRBD1; V: TRBV29-1